This TCR beta chain is from a study of blood T cell repertoires in COVID-19. Across the whole study: The United States, Italy and Spain were the sources of the acute and convalescent COVID-19 samples. Sample material is recorded as cDNA or gDNA derived from T cells, B-cell-depleted T cells, or PBMCs.

Source study methods: Using reference gene primer amplification, nucleated cell counts were estimated. Assay: immunoSEQ multiplex PCR; the TCRdb copy retains only in-frame clones and omits some. D and trimming come from the DNA, and the V and J calls and clone size come from that table. Altogether roughly 150,000 clones are present, around 83% being singletons, with the ten largest covering around 7.2%. This CDR3 spans 14 amino acids. Germline values: CDR1 SGHRS, CDR2 YFSETQ. The trim removed 4 bases at V and 3 bases at J, leaving 5 bases unmatched. The rearrangement links TRBV5-1 to TRBJ1-1; 8 bases are a match to TRBD1. This receptor was taken from a woman aged 50 to 65 in a cohort sampled during active or convalescent COVID-19. Sequenced sample: peripheral blood. DNA for the CDR3: TGCGCCAGCAGCCCGGCGACAGGGGACACTGAAGCTTTCTTT. Protein product: CASSPATGDTEAFF.